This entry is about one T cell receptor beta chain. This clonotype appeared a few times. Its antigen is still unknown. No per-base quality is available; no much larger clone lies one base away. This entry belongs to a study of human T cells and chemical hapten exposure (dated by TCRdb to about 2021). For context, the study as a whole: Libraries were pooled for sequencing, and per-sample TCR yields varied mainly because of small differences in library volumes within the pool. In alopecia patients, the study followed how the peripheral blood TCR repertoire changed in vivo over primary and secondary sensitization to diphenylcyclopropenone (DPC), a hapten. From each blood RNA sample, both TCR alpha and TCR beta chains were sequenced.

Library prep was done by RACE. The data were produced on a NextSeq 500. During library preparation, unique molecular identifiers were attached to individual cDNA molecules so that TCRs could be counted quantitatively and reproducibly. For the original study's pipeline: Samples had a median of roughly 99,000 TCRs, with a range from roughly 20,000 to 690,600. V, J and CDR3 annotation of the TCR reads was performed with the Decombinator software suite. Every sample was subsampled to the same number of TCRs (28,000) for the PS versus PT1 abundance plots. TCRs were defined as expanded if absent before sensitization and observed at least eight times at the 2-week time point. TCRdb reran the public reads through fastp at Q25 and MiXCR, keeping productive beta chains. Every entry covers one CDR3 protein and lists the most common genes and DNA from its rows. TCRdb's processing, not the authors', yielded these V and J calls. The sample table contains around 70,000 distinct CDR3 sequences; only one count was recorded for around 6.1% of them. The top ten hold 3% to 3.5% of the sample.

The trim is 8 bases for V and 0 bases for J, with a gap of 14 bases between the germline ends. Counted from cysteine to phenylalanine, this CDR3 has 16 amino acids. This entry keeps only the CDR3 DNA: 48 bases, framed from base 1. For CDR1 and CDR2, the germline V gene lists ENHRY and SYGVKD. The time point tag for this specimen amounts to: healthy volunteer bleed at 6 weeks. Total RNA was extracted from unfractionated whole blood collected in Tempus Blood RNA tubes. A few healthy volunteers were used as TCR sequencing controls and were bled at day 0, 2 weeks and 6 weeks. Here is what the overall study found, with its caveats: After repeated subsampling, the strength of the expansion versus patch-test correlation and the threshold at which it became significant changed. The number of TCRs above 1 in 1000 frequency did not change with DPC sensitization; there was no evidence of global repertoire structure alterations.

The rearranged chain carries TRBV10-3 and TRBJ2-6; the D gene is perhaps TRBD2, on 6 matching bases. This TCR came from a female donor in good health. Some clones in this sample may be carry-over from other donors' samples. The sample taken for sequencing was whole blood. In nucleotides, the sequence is TGTGCCATCTGGGGGGATTCGTACTCTGGGGCCAACGTCCTGACTTTC. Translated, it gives CAIWGDSYSGANVLTF.